These T cell receptor beta chains were read from a single sample in a study of T-cell reconstitution after alpha-beta-depleted transplantation in children. TCRdb reprocessed the PCR reads with MiXCR, giving one entry per CDR3 protein. The sample lists tens of thousands of distinct CDR3 sequences; 4.9% were seen once. Source: PBMCs, mostly from graft donor cells, taken 180 days after TCRalphabeta/CD19-depleted stem cell transplant. These receptors were collected from a boy less than two years old who had a stem cell transplant for acute myeloid leukemia, so the T cells may come from the graft donor. CDR3s include the opening cysteine and the closing phenylalanine or tryptophan. A D gene is named only where the DNA matches it firmly. Rows may omit the clone size; those that give it use once, few, many or a size class.

length: 15; D: NA; J: TRBJ2-2; V: TRBV20-1; size: many; DNA: TGCAGTGCTAGAGATCAAGGTAGAGCGACCGGGGAGCTGTTTTTT; CDR3: CSARDQGRATGELFF
length: 14; D: NA; J: TRBJ1-2; V: TRBV4-1; size: many; DNA: TGCGCCAGCAGCCAAGAAGGGACATCCTATGGCTACACCTTC; CDR3: CASSQEGTSYGYTF
length: 15; D: NA; J: TRBJ1-6; V: TRBV7-9; size: many; DNA: TGTGCCAGCAGCCCTGGGGTCGGCTTCTATTCACCCCTCCACTTT; CDR3: CASSPGVGFYSPLHF
length: 16; D: TRBD1; J: TRBJ2-3; V: TRBV24-1; size: many; DNA: TGTGCCACCAGTGACCCGGGACAGGGGGCCACAGATACGCAGTATTTT; CDR3: CATSDPGQGATDTQYF
length: 16; D: NA; J: TRBJ2-1; V: TRBV20-1; size: many; DNA: TGCAGTGCTACACCTTACGGGACGTATACCTACAATGAGCAGTTCTTC; CDR3: CSATPYGTYTYNEQFF
length: 13; D: NA; J: TRBJ2-2; V: TRBV2; size: NA; DNA: TGTGCCAGCAGTTGGATTGGTACCGGGGAGCTGTTTTTT; CDR3: CASSWIGTGELFF
length: 14; D: TRBD1; J: TRBJ1-6; V: TRBV20-1; size: many; DNA: TGCAGTGCTTCTCACAGGGGGAATAATTCACCCCTCCACTTT; CDR3: CSASHRGNNSPLHF
length: 11; D: NA; J: TRBJ2-3; V: TRBV20-1; size: many; DNA: TGCAGTGCCGGAGGCACAGATACGCAGTATTTT; CDR3: CSAGGTDTQYF
length: 16; D: TRBD1; J: TRBJ1-5; V: TRBV7-9; size: NA; DNA: TGTGCCAGCAGCTTACGGACAGGGGTGGGCAATCAGCCCCAGCATTTT; CDR3: CASSLRTGVGNQPQHF
length: 16; D: NA; J: TRBJ2-4; V: TRBV25-1; size: many; DNA: TGTGCCAGCAGTAGAGGCTCAGGGATAGCCAAAAACATTCAGTACTTC; CDR3: CASSRGSGIAKNIQYF
length: 16; D: NA; J: TRBJ2-1; V: TRBV6-5; size: few; DNA: TGTGCCAGCAGTTACCTCAGAGGGGGGCTCTACAATGAGCAGTTCTTC; CDR3: CASSYLRGGLYNEQFF